The clone carrying this TCR beta chain has only a few counts. The V gene end was trimmed by 0 bases and the J gene end by 5 bases; junction bases not matched to a gene: 0. Germline assignment: CDR1 SGHVS and CDR2 FQNEAQ. This CDR3 region has 14 residues. This entry belongs to a study of blood T cell repertoires in COVID-19. Study-wide background: PBMCs, B-cell-depleted T cells, or T cells provided the cDNA or gDNA that made up the material.

Original analysis: Reference gene primer amplification gave estimated nucleated cell counts. TCRdb's table, derived via immunoSEQ multiplex PCR, lists solely in-frame clones and lacks some. Clonal size and the V and J genes are those of that table, whereas D and trimming came from the DNA. The data contain approximately 240,000 clones, 80% to 85% of them seen just once; the ten biggest clones take up approximately 2.5%. The sample comprised peripheral blood. The chain employs TRBV7-8 and TRBJ2-5, with 10 bases fitting TRBD2. The TCR originated in a woman in her sixties or seventies with acute or convalescent COVID-19. CDR3 sequence (DNA): TGTGCCAGCAGCTTAGCGGGACTAGCGGAGACCCAGTACTTC. This encodes CASSLAGLAETQYF.